The following is a T cell receptor beta chain sequence with its context. The antigen is unknown. It was with 60 Vbeta and 13 Jbeta primers that the PCR ran. Only in-frame clones appear in the TCRdb table, and some are missing; sequencing was by immunoSEQ multiplex PCR. The sample has fewer than 110,000 clones, 55% to 85% seen once; the top ten hold about 8%. CDR1 and CDR2 from the germline V gene are SGHAT and FQNNGV. The CDR3 runs 11 residues. Trimming took off 5 bases at V and 4 bases at J, with 6 bases between the two ends. The data belong to a study of cytomegalovirus exposure and HLA in healthy donors. Study conclusions and caveats: Solely CMV serostatus was available to characterize immune exposure.

The chain uses TRBV11-2 and TRBJ2-7; unclear D gene. Sequenced sample: PBMCs. The TCR originated in a man aged 30-40 years in good health and CMV-seronegative. The CDR3 loop reads CASSLQYEQYF. The CDR3 DNA reads as TGTGCCAGCAGCCTCCAGTACGAGCAGTACTTC.